The 25 T cell receptor beta chains reported below all come from one sample, sequenced in a study of cytomegalovirus exposure and HLA in healthy donors. With 60 Vbeta and 13 Jbeta primers, the PCR was carried out. The protocol was immunoSEQ multiplex PCR, while the TCRdb copy is restricted to in-frame clones and leaves out a portion. This sample's clone table lists 150,000 or so clones. Sequenced: PBMCs. The receptors were gathered from a woman aged 60 to 75 in good health and CMV-seronegative.

J is TRBJ2-7 and V is TRBV19; 9 bases agree with TRBD1. Germline V lookup: CDR1 LNHDA, CDR2 SQIVND (reference sequence). This CDR3 is 15 amino acids long. Trimming took 5 bases from V and 3 from J; bases not matched to a gene: 8. DNA of the CDR3: TGTGCCAGTAGTTCCACCCCGGGACAGGGCTACGAGCAGTACTTC. The encoded protein is CASSSTPGQGYEQYF.

This chain joins TRBV7-2 and TRBJ1-4, with D perhaps matching TRBD1 (5 bases). CDR3 size: 15 residues. V was clipped by 2 bases and J by 10 bases, with 17 bases between them. Germline loops: CDR1 SGHTA, CDR2 FQGNSA. The CDR3 DNA is TGTGCCAGCAGCTTATTAGTGCAGGGTGGCGCAAAACTGTTTTTT. Translating gives CASSLLVQGGAKLFF.

The rearrangement links TRBV30 to TRBJ1-5; 8 bases agree with TRBD1. Germline V gene sequence: CDR1 GTSNPN, CDR2 SVGIG (reference sequence). CDR3 size: 14 residues. V dropped 1 base and J dropped 5; count of bases not matched to a gene: 4. The CDR3 region has the DNA TGTGCCTGGAGTGGATTGACAGGGGATCAGCCCCAGCATTTT. The encoded protein is CAWSGLTGDQPQHF.

J is TRBJ1-2 and V is TRBV7-3; no reliable D call. The CDR3 is made up of 13 amino acids. With 3 bases removed from V and 8 bases from J, the gap between germline ends came to 13 bases. Germline V lookup: CDR1 SGHTA, CDR2 FQGTGA. This CDR3 is CASSFRTGGGYTF. CDR3 DNA: TGTGCCAGCAGCTTCCGAACGGGAGGCGGCTACACCTTC.

The rearrangement joins TRBV5-1 to TRBJ2-3; 7 bases line up with TRBD2. The CDR3 consists of 15 residues. Per the germline V gene, CDR1 is SGHRS and CDR2 is YFSETQ. The V gene end was trimmed by 3 bases and the J gene end by 3 bases; junction bases not matched to a gene: 7. CDR3: CASSSRAGATDTQYF. DNA of the CDR3: TGCGCCAGCAGCTCCCGGGCGGGAGCAACAGATACGCAGTATTTT. Full variable domain (missing parts from reference TRBV5-1 and TRBJ2-3): KAGVTQTPRYLIKTRGQQVTLSCSPISGHRSVSWYQQTPGQGLQFLFEYFSETQRNKGNFPGRFSGRQFSNSRSEMNVSTLELGDSALYLCASSSRAGATDTQYFGPGTRLTVL.

The rearrangement links TRBV14 to TRBJ2-5, with 8 positions matching TRBD1. The closer fit of TRBJ2-7 to the DNA end suggests the J call may be wrong. The CDR3 sequence is 16 residues long. CDR1 is SGHDN, CDR2 FVKESK, per germline. The DNA for the CDR3 is TGTGCCAGCAGCCAAGATCATAACAGGGGGACATACGAGCAGTACTTC. It is translated as CASSQDHNRGTYEQYF.

The chain uses TRBV5-1 and TRBJ2-5; 7 bases line up with TRBD1. V dropped 2 bases and J dropped 5; count of bases not matched to a gene: 6. Germline lookup yields CDR1 SGHRS and CDR2 YFSETQ. This CDR3 is 14 amino acids long. For the CDR3, the DNA is TGCGCCAGCAGCTTTAAGGGGGCAGCGGAGACCCAGTACTTC. This gives the protein CASSFKGAAETQYF.

This chain uses TRBV5-6 with TRBJ2-7; tentative D call: TRBD1 (6 bases). CDR3 length: 13 residues. Germline CDR1 reads SGHDT; CDR2 reads YYEEEE. The germline V and J ends were trimmed by 4 bases and 2 bases, with 10 bases remaining between them. CDR3 in amino acids: CASSIWTAYEQYF. The DNA of the CDR3 is TGTGCCAGCAGCATCTGGACAGCCTACGAGCAGTACTTC.

V gene TRBV5-1 combines with J gene TRBJ1-1, with 9 bases that match TRBD1. The V gene end was trimmed by 3 bases and the J gene end by 5 bases; junction bases not matched to a gene: 14. Germline CDR1 reads SGHRS; CDR2 reads YFSETQ. The length of the CDR3 is 17 residues. CDR3 amino acids: CASSSRNLTGGLTEAFF. As DNA, the CDR3 is TGCGCCAGCAGCTCTCGAAACCTTACAGGGGGCTTAACTGAAGCTTTCTTT.

The V call is TRBV2, the J call TRBJ2-2; 8 nucleotides match TRBD1. This CDR3 region has 16 residues. Germline CDR1 SNHLY, CDR2 FYNNEI. The V and J ends lost 5 bases and 4 bases, in that order; junction bases with no gene match: 9. The CDR3 region has the DNA TGTGCCAGCAGTCAGAGCCAGGGGGCATTCACCGGGGAGCTGTTTTTT. It is translated as CASSQSQGAFTGELFF. Full variable domain (remainder filled in from reference TRBV2 and TRBJ2-2): EPEVTQTPSHQVTQMGQEVILRCVPISNHLYFYWYRQILGQKVEFLVSFYNNEISEKSEIFDDQFSVERPDGSNFTLKIRSTKLEDSAMYFCASSQSQGAFTGELFFGEGSRLTVL.

V gene TRBV7-3 combines with J gene TRBJ2-1; TRBD2 aligns across 7 bases. CDR1 and CDR2 from the germline V gene are SGHTA and FQGTGA. V dropped 0 bases and J dropped 4; count of bases not matched to a gene: 9. The CDR3 loop spans 17 amino acids. CDR3 loop: CASSLTINGRSYNEQFF. The CDR3 DNA is TGTGCCAGCAGCTTAACTATTAACGGGAGGTCTTACAATGAGCAGTTCTTC.

The V and J genes are TRBV7-9 and TRBJ2-7, with TRBD2 matching 13 bases. The CDR3 is 17 residues long. The trim removed 5 bases at V and 2 bases at J, leaving 9 bases unmatched. The germline V gene has CDR1 SEHNR and CDR2 FQNEAQ (reference sequence). DNA for the CDR3: TGTGCCAGCAGCGGTGAGGGACTAGCGGGGCGGACCTACGAGCAGTACTTC. This codes for CASSGEGLAGRTYEQYF.

This chain's CDR3 is CASSLPGEGVTEAFF. CDR3 DNA sequence: TGTGCCAGCAGCTTGCCGGGGGAAGGGGTCACTGAAGCTTTCTTT. J is TRBJ1-1 and V is TRBV5-8, with D maybe TRBD1 (5 bases). The V end lost 1 base, the J end lost 4 bases, and 14 bases lay between the germline ends. The CDR3 totals 15 residues. Germline CDR1 is SGHTS and CDR2 is YDEGEE.

This rearrangement joins TRBV5-1 to TRBJ1-6, with 9 bases matching TRBD1. From germline, CDR1 is SGHRS and CDR2 YFSETQ. The length of the CDR3 is 17 residues. The V and J ends lost 2 bases and 5 bases, in that order; junction bases with no gene match: 8. This chain's CDR3 is CASSLFSGTGNNSPLHF. The CDR3 region has the DNA TGCGCCAGCAGCTTATTTTCCGGGACAGGGAATAATTCACCCCTCCACTTT.

The rearrangement joins TRBV9 to TRBJ1-6; 9 bases fit TRBD1. The CDR3 loop spans 15 amino acids. Germline trimming cut 0 bases from V and 10 bases from J; bases unmatched to any gene: 5. CDR1 is SGDLS and CDR2 is YYNGEE in the germline V gene. CDR3 sequence (DNA): TGTGCCAGCAGCGTAGGGGACAGGGTAGGATCACCCCTCCACTTT. It specifies CASSVGDRVGSPLHF.

The chain recombines TRBV5-1 with TRBJ2-3; D is possibly TRBD2 (6 bases). The germline gives CDR1 SGHRS, CDR2 YFSETQ. The CDR3 sequence is 14 residues long. Trimming stripped 3 bases from V and 4 bases from J, with 12 bases between. CDR3 bases: TGCGCCAGCAGCTCAGGGACTGGGGCAGATACGCAGTATTTT. Its translation: CASSSGTGADTQYF.

This chain connects TRBV18 to TRBJ1-2, with 7 bases aligning to TRBD1. V lost 2 bases, J lost 3 bases, and 3 bases stayed unmatched. Per germline, CDR1 KGHSH and CDR2 LQKENI. The length of the CDR3 is 14 residues. The CDR3 nucleotides are TGTGCCAGCTCACCATTAACAGGGGACTATGGCTACACCTTC. Its translation is CASSPLTGDYGYTF.

The V and J genes are TRBV25-1 and TRBJ2-7; 12 bases line up with TRBD1. CDR1 and CDR2 from the germline V gene are MGHDK and SYGVNS. V trimming: 4 bases; J trimming: 5 bases; junction bases outside the gene matches: 6. The length of the CDR3 is 15 residues. CDR3 in amino acids: CASSAAGTGGDEQYF. DNA of the CDR3: TGTGCCAGCAGTGCGGCCGGGACAGGGGGCGACGAGCAGTACTTC.

The genes are TRBV7-2 and TRBJ1-5; 9 nucleotides agree with TRBD1. CDR3 size: 15 residues. Germline CDR1 reads SGHTA; CDR2 reads FQGNSA. Trimming removed 5 bases from V and 5 bases from J; junction bases left unmatched: 7. The CDR3 is CASSPDRGRHQPQHF. CDR3 DNA sequence: TGTGCCAGCAGCCCGGACAGGGGAAGGCATCAGCCCCAGCATTTT.

V gene TRBV2 combines with J gene TRBJ1-4; 8 nucleotides line up with TRBD1. The germline gives CDR1 SNHLY, CDR2 FYNNEI. The CDR3 is made up of 14 amino acids. Losses at the gene ends were 7 bases for V and 5 bases for J; bases not matched to a gene: 6. CDR3 bases: TGTGCCAGCATTTCCAGGACAGGGAATGAAAAACTGTTTTTT. Its protein is CASISRTGNEKLFF.

The chain employs TRBV5-6 and TRBJ2-5; D is undetermined. The DNA end is more similar to TRBJ2-7, so the J call may be wrong. The CDR3 totals 14 residues. Germline CDR1 is SGHDT and CDR2 is YYEEEE. CDR3 bases: TGTGCCAGCAGCTTGGCCTGGTATGCATACGAGCAGTACTTC. Translated, it gives CASSLAWYAYEQYF.

The chain couples TRBV9 to TRBJ1-5; D not resolved. The germline gives CDR1 SGDLS, CDR2 YYNGEE. Trimming took 2 bases from V and 4 from J, leaving 13 bases between them. The CDR3 is 15 residues long. CDR3 protein: CASSVSSSGNQPQHF. CDR3 bases: TGTGCCAGCAGCGTGAGCTCTTCCGGGAATCAGCCCCAGCATTTT.

The gene calls are TRBV5-1 and TRBJ1-1; TRBD1 might be the D (5 bases). CDR1 is SGHRS and CDR2 is YFSETQ in the germline V gene. V was cut by 0 bases and J by 6 bases, with 15 bases left in between. The CDR3 loop spans 15 amino acids. CDR3 coding DNA: TGCGCCAGCAGCTTGGCATCAGGGCCGCTAGCTGAAGCTTTCTTT. Its protein product is CASSLASGPLAEAFF.

The V and J genes are TRBV6-5 and TRBJ1-3, with 10 bases lining up with TRBD1. CDR1 and CDR2 from the germline V gene are MNHEY and SVGAGI. The CDR3 is 14 residues long. Trimming cost V 4 bases and J 7 bases; bases outside gene matches: 4. CDR3 region: CASSSPGQGNTIYF. In nucleotides, the CDR3 is TGTGCCAGCAGTTCCCCGGGACAGGGGAACACCATATATTTT.

The chain uses TRBV11-3 and TRBJ2-7, with 7 bases aligning to TRBD2. With 6 bases clipped from V and 4 bases from J, the junction kept 6 bases outside the gene matches. Germline lookup yields CDR1 SGHNT and CDR2 YENEEA. The CDR3 extends over 13 amino acids. The CDR3 spells CASSYGGGYEQYF. In DNA, the CDR3 is TGTGCCAGCAGTTACGGCGGGGGTTACGAGCAGTACTTC. Full variable domain (outside the CDR3, taken from reference TRBV11-3 and TRBJ2-7): EAGVVQSPRYKIIEKKQPVAFWCNPISGHNTLYWYLQNLGQGPELLIRYENEEAVDDSQLPKDRFSAERLKGVDSTLKIQPAELGDSAVYLCASSYGGGYEQYFGPGTRLTVT.